This TCR beta chain was obtained from a study of cytomegalovirus exposure and HLA in healthy donors. Details on this clone: Its antigen is unidentified.

Points from the study as a whole: Apart from CMV serostatus, no immune exposure information was available.

The CDR3 has 14 residues. The V and J ends lost 5 bases and 2 bases, in that order; junction bases with no gene match: 5. Germline loops: CDR1 SGHTA, CDR2 FQGNSA. The study ran its PCR with 60 Vbeta and 13 Jbeta primers. TCRdb keeps only in-frame clones here, not all; method: immunoSEQ multiplex PCR. The data contain 90,000 to 110,000 clones, 10% to 15% of them seen just once; the ten biggest clones take up 16%. Sequenced sample: PBMCs. This receptor was taken from a man aged 35-49 years in good health and CMV-seropositive. The chain has TRBV7-2 and TRBJ2-7; the match to TRBD1 covers 8 bases. The CDR3 sequence is CASSLGQATYEQYF. The CDR3 region has the DNA TGTGCCAGCAGCCTGGGACAGGCAACCTACGAGCAGTACTTC.